The entry below describes one TCR beta chain. What it recognizes is unknown. This entry comes from a study of CD4+ T cells in melanoma. Germline CDR1 reads SEHNR; CDR2 reads FQNEAQ (reference sequence). The V and J ends lost 4 bases and 1 base, in that order; junction bases with no gene match: 6. The CDR3 extends over 16 amino acids. Using immunoSEQ multiplex PCR, the repertoire was profiled, and TCRdb retains in-frame clones only, with some absent. The sample has approximately 47,000 clones, roughly nine tenths seen once. Notes on the study in general: Neoantigen-specific CD4+ T cells in melanoma reportedly had diverse differentiation states. CD8+ T cell, macrophage and B cell function reportedly correlated with neoantigen-specific CD4+ T cells.

The V call is TRBV7-9, the J call TRBJ2-2, with 7 nucleotides matching TRBD2. The receptor was isolated from a human donor with melanoma. Sample: peripheral blood. Here the CDR3 DNA reads TGTGCCAGCAGCTCCCCCGGGAGGCTGAACACCGGGGAGCTGTTTTTT. This gives the protein CASSSPGRLNTGELFF.